The 28 T cell receptor beta chains below come from one sample, sequenced in a study of OX40 agonist ivuxolimab in advanced cancers. Method: immunoSEQ multiplex PCR; TCRdb's copy keeps in-frame clones and lacks some. The sample yields 49,000 or so clones, around nine tenths seen once. Source: CD4+ or CD8+ T cells sorted from blood, taken in a trial of the OX40 agonist ivuxolimab. The receptors were gathered from an adult with an advanced solid tumor such as melanoma, head and neck, liver or kidney cancer.

This clone has only a few counts. The chain is built from TRBV6-6 and TRBJ2-1; D is uncertain. The CDR3 consists of 12 residues. V shed 5 bases and J shed 8 bases, with 10 bases lying between them. The germline V gene has CDR1 MNHNY and CDR2 SVGAGI (reference sequence). CDR3: CASSETGDEQFF. In DNA, the CDR3 is TGTGCCAGCAGTGAGACGGGCGATGAGCAGTTCTTC.

The chain combines TRBV12-5 with TRBJ2-5; tentative D call: TRBD1 (5 bases). The V gene's germline CDR1 is LGHNT and CDR2 FRNRAP. V was cut by 5 bases and J by 4 bases, with 11 bases left in between. This CDR3 has 13 residues. CDR3 nucleotide sequence: TGTGCTAGTGGTATTCAGGGAAGAGAGACCCAGTACTTC. Protein product: CASGIQGRETQYF.

The chain has TRBV5-1 and TRBJ2-7, with D possibly TRBD2 on 5 matching bases. This CDR3 spans 14 amino acids. The V end was cut by 7 bases, the J end by 1 base, with 15 bases between. The germline CDR1 and CDR2 sequences are SGHRS and YFSETQ. Here the CDR3 reads CASAPSGFSYEQYF. The CDR3 nucleotides read TGCGCCAGCGCTCCTTCGGGATTTTCCTACGAGCAGTACTTC.

This sequence joins TRBV6-1 and TRBJ2-7; TRBD1 agrees at 7 bases. The CDR3 totals 12 residues. Germline V gene data show CDR1 as MNHNS and CDR2 as SASEGT. Trimming took 6 bases from V and 1 from J; bases not matched to a gene: 0. The DNA of the CDR3 is TGTGCCAGCAGACAGGGGTCCTACGAGCAGTACTTC. As protein: CASRQGSYEQYF.

A remark on this clone: Other DNA sequences in the sample encode the same CDR3. V and J are TRBV4-1 and TRBJ1-5, with D unresolved. This CDR3 region has 15 residues. V was cut by 3 bases and J by 0 bases, with 9 bases left in between. Per germline, CDR1 MGHRA and CDR2 YSYEKL. The CDR3 region has the DNA TGCGCCAGCAGCCAGGCAGGCAATAGCAATCAGCCCCAGCATTTT. Translation gives CASSQAGNSNQPQHF.

The rearrangement joins TRBV6-5 to TRBJ2-7; 7 bases fit TRBD1. The CDR3 covers 13 residues. Looked up from germline, CDR1 is MNHEY and CDR2 is SVGAGI. V lost 6 bases, J lost 1 base, and 3 bases stayed unmatched. The CDR3 DNA follows: TGTGCCAGCAGGCGACAGGGATCCTACGAGCAGTACTTC. Residues: CASRRQGSYEQYF.

The J gene is TRBJ2-7, the V gene TRBV27; 9 bases are shared with TRBD1. The CDR3 covers 17 residues. The junction had 14 bases not matched to a gene; V was cut back by 4 bases and J by 4 bases. CDR1 MNHEY and CDR2 SMNVEV come from the germline V gene (reference sequence). The CDR3 is CASSYMYSGTGTYEQYF. The CDR3 DNA sequence: TGTGCCAGCAGTTATATGTACTCCGGGACAGGGACGTACGAGCAGTACTTC.

The chain employs TRBV10-1 and TRBJ2-7, with TRBD2 identical over 7 bases. The germline gives CDR1 WNHNN, CDR2 SYGVQD (reference sequence). With V trimmed by 5 bases and J by 3 bases, 10 bases remained unmatched. The CDR3 extends over 15 amino acids. The CDR3 DNA reads as TGCGCCAGCAGTCCAAACCCTAGCGGATTCTACGAGCAGTACTTC. The encoded protein is CASSPNPSGFYEQYF.

The chain uses TRBV28 and TRBJ1-1; D gene ambiguous. This CDR3 comprises 13 residues. Trimming took 6 bases from V and 11 from J, leaving 19 bases between them. The germline gives CDR1 MDHEN, CDR2 SYDVKM. CDR3 amino acids: CASRDVSLWLAFF. The CDR3 nucleotides read TGTGCCAGCAGAGACGTAAGCTTATGGTTGGCTTTCTTT. The variable domain in full, completed from reference TRBV28 and TRBJ1-1, reads DVKVTQSSRYLVKRTGEKVFLECVQDMDHENMFWYRQDPGLGLRLIYFSYDVKMKEKGDIPEGYSVSREKKERFSLILESASTNQTSMYLCASRDVSLWLAFFGQGTRLTVV.

This clone was observed a single time. One junction end disagrees with the germline gene, perhaps due to a read error. The chain employs TRBV11-2 and TRBJ1-1; D is undetermined. Germline CDR1 reads SGHAT; CDR2 reads FQNNGV. The CDR3 consists of 13 residues. CDR3 sequence reads: CATSTRLGTEAFF. The CDR3 region has the DNA TGTGCCACCAGCACGAGGTTAGGGACTGAAGCTTTCTTT.

The chain is built from TRBV27 and TRBJ2-3, with D uncertain. CDR3 length: 17 residues. Looked up from germline, CDR1 is MNHEY and CDR2 is SMNVEV (reference sequence). Trimming stripped 7 bases from V and 0 bases from J, with 20 bases between. For the CDR3, the DNA is TGTGCCAGCACCCCCGGTCGCGGATACACTAGCACAGATACGCAGTATTTT. Its translation is CASTPGRGYTSTDTQYF.

This chain links TRBV5-1 with TRBJ2-3; the match to TRBD2 covers 9 bases. The ends lost 2 bases at V and 2 bases at J; junction bases unmatched: 6. The germline V gene encodes CDR1 SGHRS and CDR2 YFSETQ. The length of the CDR3 is 16 residues. The CDR3: CASSLVAGAPTDTQYF. The DNA of the CDR3 is TGCGCCAGCAGCTTAGTAGCGGGAGCCCCCACAGATACGCAGTATTTT.

For this clone: The junction shows a germline mismatch at one end, possibly a read error. The chain employs TRBV28 and TRBJ1-2; the D gene is possibly TRBD1 (5 bases). CDR1 is MDHEN, CDR2 SYDVKM, per germline. This CDR3 contains 17 residues. The CDR3 reads CASSSVALSGISYGHTF. CDR3 in DNA: TGTGCCAGCAGTTCCGTGGCCTTATCAGGGATCTCCTATGGCCACACCTTC.

This sequence joins TRBV6-1 and TRBJ1-1, with a weak D call TRBD1 (5 bases). Trimming took 2 bases from V and 8 from J, leaving 9 bases between them. The germline V gene has CDR1 MNHNS and CDR2 SASEGT. CDR3 length: 12 amino acids. The CDR3 reads CASSESRTEAFF. The CDR3 bases are TGTGCCAGCAGTGAAAGTCGGACAGAAGCTTTCTTT.

The chain uses TRBV5-1 and TRBJ2-3; 9 bases are a match to TRBD1. Germline assignment: CDR1 SGHRS and CDR2 YFSETQ. This CDR3 is 14 amino acids long. The trim removed 7 bases at V and 6 bases at J, leaving 9 bases unmatched. The CDR3 DNA reads TGCGCCAGCCAGACAGGGGGAATTACCGATACGCAGTATTTT. Its protein product is CASQTGGITDTQYF.

V is TRBV5-1 and J is TRBJ2-5; tentatively, D is TRBD1 or TRBD2 (5 bases each). Looked up from germline, CDR1 is SGHRS and CDR2 is YFSETQ. V was trimmed by 1 base and J by 1 base, leaving 14 bases between them. This CDR3 has 16 residues. This CDR3 is CASSLSLGAAQETQYF. DNA of the CDR3: TGCGCCAGCAGCTTGTCCCTCGGGGCCGCCCAAGAGACCCAGTACTTC.

The chain recombines TRBV21-1 with TRBJ2-7; TRBD1, the D gene given by the table, was not confirmed from the DNA. TRBV21-1 is deemed a pseudogene. The CDR3 loop spans 16 amino acids. The CDR3 DNA sequence: TGTGCCAGCAGCAAAGCCCCGGGACAGTGCCCCTACGAGCAGTACTTC. It yields the protein CASSKAPGQCPYEQYF.

The rearrangement joins TRBV7-9 to TRBJ2-1; the D gene could be TRBD1 or TRBD2 (5 bases each). Deletions cut 5 bases from V and 11 bases from J, with 19 bases between. Germline V gene sequence: CDR1 SEHNR, CDR2 FQNEAQ (reference sequence). The CDR3 loop spans 14 amino acids. CDR3 in DNA: TGTGCCAGCAGCCCGACGGGACCACTCACTAAGCAGTTCTTC. The encoded protein is CASSPTGPLTKQFF.

This chain links TRBV5-6 with TRBJ2-5; D is possibly TRBD1 (6 bases). CDR1 SGHDT and CDR2 YYEEEE come from the germline V gene. V gave up 4 bases and J gave up 4 bases, with 14 bases separating them. CDR3 length: 14 residues. The CDR3 DNA sequence: TGTGCCAGCAGCCAGGACAGCGCTGGAGAGACCCAGTACTTC. Its protein product is CASSQDSAGETQYF.

This chain joins TRBV2 and TRBJ2-5; 8 nucleotides align to TRBD1. The CDR3 has 14 amino acids. CDR1 SNHLY and CDR2 FYNNEI come from the germline V gene. The ends lost 6 bases at V and 1 base at J; junction bases unmatched: 4. The CDR3 nucleotides are TGTGCCAGCAGGAAGGACAGGGTCCAAGAGACCCAGTACTTC. This encodes CASRKDRVQETQYF.

This sequence joins TRBV28 and TRBJ1-5, with TRBD1 identical over 7 bases. V was pared by 5 bases and J by 2 bases, with 18 bases of the junction left unmatched. Germline CDR1 and CDR2: MDHEN and SYDVKM. The CDR3 consists of 19 residues. The CDR3 reads CASSTRGLNLSWGNQPQHF. CDR3 coding DNA: TGTGCCAGCAGTACCAGGGGGTTGAATCTATCCTGGGGCAATCAGCCCCAGCATTTT. Based on the CDR3 plus reference TRBV28 and TRBJ1-5, the full variable domain is DVKVTQSSRYLVKRTGEKVFLECVQDMDHENMFWYRQDPGLGLRLIYFSYDVKMKEKGDIPEGYSVSREKKERFSLILESASTNQTSMYLCASSTRGLNLSWGNQPQHFGDGTRLSIL.

V usage is TRBV9 and J usage is TRBJ1-5; TRBD1 is a possible D gene (5 bases). CDR3 length: 15 amino acids. Germline V gene sequence: CDR1 SGDLS, CDR2 YYNGEE. Trimming cost V 4 bases and J 1 base, with 12 bases left between them. The CDR3 region is CASSRDSRSNQPQHF. DNA of the CDR3: TGTGCCAGCAGCCGAGACAGTCGCAGCAATCAGCCCCAGCATTTT.

This clone showed up just a few times. The chain links TRBV4-1 to TRBJ1-5; D may be TRBD1 (6 bases). The germline V gene encodes CDR1 MGHRA and CDR2 YSYEKL. CDR3 length: 15 residues. V was trimmed by 0 bases and J by 2 bases, leaving 8 bases between them. The CDR3 DNA reads as TGCGCCAGCAGCCAAGATCCAGGGGGCAATCAGCCCCAGCATTTT. This encodes CASSQDPGGNQPQHF.

This chain connects TRBV28 to TRBJ1-2; 8 bases are shared with TRBD1. Losses at the gene ends were 6 bases for V and 4 bases for J; bases not matched to a gene: 10. Germline CDR1 reads MDHEN; CDR2 reads SYDVKM. This CDR3 is built from 15 residues. The CDR3 DNA reads as TGTGCCAGCAGACCTCCGGGACAGGTCCTCTATGGCTACACCTTC. As protein: CASRPPGQVLYGYTF.

V gene TRBV5-1 combines with J gene TRBJ2-7; no definite D call. The CDR3 runs 13 residues. Trimming removed 5 bases from V and 3 bases from J, with 12 bases in between. The germline CDR1 and CDR2 sequences are SGHRS and YFSETQ. The CDR3 region has the DNA TGCGCCAGCAGATCGAACGCCGACTACGAGCAGTACTTC. Amino acids: CASRSNADYEQYF.

This chain links TRBV5-5 with TRBJ1-1; D call uncertain. The CDR3 contains 14 residues. CDR1 is SGHKS and CDR2 is YYEKEE in the germline V gene (reference sequence). Trimming removed 7 bases at V and 0 bases at J, with 13 bases between. CDR3 nucleotides: TGTGCCAGCTCACTGACGACCCTGAACACTGAAGCTTTCTTT. Translated, it gives CASSLTTLNTEAFF.

The chain couples TRBV11-2 to TRBJ2-4; D perhaps matches TRBD1 (6 bases). V was clipped by 7 bases and J by 0 bases, with 19 bases between them. The CDR3 loop spans 17 amino acids. CDR1 and CDR2 (germline): SGHAT, FQNNGV. The DNA of the CDR3 is TGTGCCAGCACCCACCCCCACAGGGAGATAGCCAAAAACATTCAGTACTTC. Its protein is CASTHPHREIAKNIQYF.

This chain uses TRBV21-1 with TRBJ2-1; the DNA was not compared with TRBD1, the D call given in the table. TRBV21-1 is flagged as a pseudogene. This CDR3 contains 19 residues. CDR3 residues: CASSKALRTACGHYNEQFF. Here the CDR3 DNA reads TGTGCCAGCAGCAAAGCCCTACGGACAGCCTGTGGACACTACAATGAGCAGTTCTTC.